The 3 T cell receptor beta chains in this list originate from one sample, sequenced in a study of CD8 T cells in ankylosing spondylitis. TCRdb re-called the 5' RACE reads with MiXCR, one entry per CDR3 protein. This table has around 13,000 distinct CDR3 sequences, approximately 2.8% appearing once. Sequenced material: blood, either unsorted or a sorted T cell fraction (not recorded which). These receptors all come from a male donor with ankylosing spondylitis or in good health (not recorded which).

This clonotype has at least ten counts. V and J are TRBV9 and TRBJ2-3; D is unresolved. Trimming removed 0 bases at V and 6 bases at J, with 8 bases between. The CDR3 sequence is 13 residues long. From germline, CDR1 is SGDLS and CDR2 YYNGEE. The CDR3 coding sequence is TGTGCCAGCAGCGTAGTCGGTAGGGATACGCAGTATTTT. The encoded protein is CASSVVGRDTQYF.

This chain links TRBV9 with TRBJ2-5; no reliable D call. The length of the CDR3 is 12 residues. Germline V CDR1 and CDR2: SGDLS, YYNGEE. Trimming cost V 4 bases and J 5 bases, with 9 bases left between them. CDR3 region: CASSPQGETQYF. The CDR3 region has the DNA TGTGCCAGCAGCCCCCAAGGGGAGACCCAGTACTTC. Full variable domain (missing parts from reference TRBV9 and TRBJ2-5): DSGVTQTPKHLITATGQRVTLRCSPRSGDLSVYWYQQSLDQGLQFLIQYYNGEERAKGNILERFSAQQFPDLHSELNLSSLELGDSALYFCASSPQGETQYFGPGTRLLVL.

This clonotype was counted many times. The rearrangement joins TRBV21-1 to TRBJ1-1; the D call of TRBD1 is as the table states it, not checked on the DNA. TRBV21-1 is termed a pseudogene. This CDR3 is 14 amino acids long. The CDR3 region is CASSKVDRDTEAFF. In nucleotides, the CDR3 is TGTGCCAGCAGCAAAGTCGACAGGGATACTGAAGCTTTCTTT.